This TCR beta chain derives from a study of T cells in localized non-small cell lung cancer. Whole-study results and caveats: There was higher T cell clonality in uninvolved adjacent lung than in tumor, and it was highest there. Median detection of top 100 tumor clones in adjacent lung was approximately 50 clones. Among blood samples, higher T cell density accompanied longer overall survival.

With regard to this clone: Antigen specificity is unknown.

Assay used: immunoSEQ multiplex PCR; TCRdb lists only in-frame clones, some missing. The sample yields about 40,000 clones, around 90% seen once. This material consisted of peripheral blood, taken before any cancer treatment. This receptor was identified in a man aged 18 to 50 with stage I lung adenocarcinoma.

As DNA, the CDR3 is TGTGCCAGCAGCGCCGCCGGGACCCCCGAAGCTTTCTTT. Amino acid sequence: CASSAAGTPEAFF. The rearrangement joins TRBV9 to TRBJ1-1; a possible D gene is TRBD1 (5 bases). Trimming shortened V by 3 bases and J by 8 bases, and 14 bases separated the two germline ends. The germline CDR1 and CDR2 sequences are SGDLS and YYNGEE. This CDR3 comprises 13 residues. Together with reference TRBV9 and TRBJ1-1, the CDR3 gives the full variable domain: DSGVTQTPKHLITATGQRVTLRCSPRSGDLSVYWYQQSLDQGLQFLIQYYNGEERAKGNILERFSAQQFPDLHSELNLSSLELGDSALYFCASSAAGTPEAFFGQGTRLTVV.